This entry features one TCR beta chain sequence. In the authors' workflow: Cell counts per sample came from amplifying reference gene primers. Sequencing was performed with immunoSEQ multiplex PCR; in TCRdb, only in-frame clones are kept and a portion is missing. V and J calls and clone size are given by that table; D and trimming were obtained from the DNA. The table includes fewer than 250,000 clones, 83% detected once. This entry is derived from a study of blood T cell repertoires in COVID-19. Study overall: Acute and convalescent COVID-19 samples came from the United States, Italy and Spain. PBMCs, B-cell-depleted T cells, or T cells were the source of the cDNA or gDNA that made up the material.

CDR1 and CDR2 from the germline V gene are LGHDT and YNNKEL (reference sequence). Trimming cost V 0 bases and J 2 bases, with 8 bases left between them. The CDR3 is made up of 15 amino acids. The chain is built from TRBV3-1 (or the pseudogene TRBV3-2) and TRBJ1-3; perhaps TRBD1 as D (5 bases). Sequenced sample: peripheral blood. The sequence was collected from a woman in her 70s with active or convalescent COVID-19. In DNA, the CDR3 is TGTGCCAGCAGCCAAGACAGGGTCCCTGGAAACACCATATATTTT. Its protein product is CASSQDRVPGNTIYF.